This TCR beta chain derives from a study of CD8+CD57+ T cells in acquired aplastic anemia. In the study overall: Recorded DNA amounts for sorted CD4+ and CD8+ cells had an average of approximately 3 ug.

This clonotype appeared a single time. Its antigen is unknown. Genomic DNA templated the TCR beta VDJ and CDR3 profiling. Via MiXCR, TCRdb re-called the reads, giving one row per CDR3 protein. The sample has 95,000 to 150,000 distinct CDR3 sequences; roughly 40% are singletons. Study results and limitations: Statistical testing detected no significant gap in CD8+ Simpson's diversity between patients and controls. Patients and controls had in common 25 to 30 CD8+ CDR3 sequences.

In germline, CDR1 is LGHNA, CDR2 YNFKEQ. The CDR3 contains 16 residues. V lost 5 bases, J lost 9 bases, and 13 bases stayed unmatched. Before being chosen for sequencing, patients had shown CD8+CD57+ cell expansion by flow cytometry. Severe acquired aplastic anemia was present in all patients. The specimen was sorted CD4+, CD8+, or CD8+CD57+ T cells (not recorded which) from PBMCs. The gene calls are TRBV4-2 and TRBJ2-1; 10 bases are a match to TRBD2. The TCR comes from a human donor with aplastic anemia. In DNA, the CDR3 is TGTGCCAGCAGCACCCAAGCGGGGGGGCCCCCTAGTGAGCAGTTCTTC. Its translation is CASSTQAGGPPSEQFF.